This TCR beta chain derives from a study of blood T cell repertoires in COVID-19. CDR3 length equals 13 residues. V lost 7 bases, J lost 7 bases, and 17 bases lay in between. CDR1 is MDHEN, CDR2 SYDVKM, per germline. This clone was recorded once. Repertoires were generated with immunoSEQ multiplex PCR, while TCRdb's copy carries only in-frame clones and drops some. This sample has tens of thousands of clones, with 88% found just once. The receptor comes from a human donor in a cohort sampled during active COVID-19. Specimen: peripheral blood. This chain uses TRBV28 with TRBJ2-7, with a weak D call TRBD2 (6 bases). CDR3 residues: CASTLIGRREQYF. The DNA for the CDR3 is TGTGCCAGCACCCTAATCGGGAGACGGGAGCAGTACTTC.